The rows below give T cell receptor beta chains drawn from one sample of a study of blood T cell repertoires in COVID-19. The assay was immunoSEQ multiplex PCR, and TCRdb's table has in-frame clones only and misses some. The sample lists 50,000 or so clones, more than 90% occurring once. The sample comprised peripheral blood. These TCRs come from a human donor in a cohort sampled during active COVID-19. Each CDR3 is given with its conserved first and last residue. Fields, in order: CDR3 length, J gene, V gene, CDR3 protein.

13 | TRBJ2-5 | TRBV5-1 | CASSPSGKETQYF
14 | TRBJ1-2 | TRBV2 | CASQGEIANYGYTF
16 | TRBJ2-7 | TRBV5-1 | CASSLPSGRGYYEQYF
14 | TRBJ2-7 | TRBV9 | CASSPRGLVNEQYF
14 | TRBJ2-5 | TRBV9 | CASSVDQGRETQYF
15 | TRBJ1-5 | TRBV18 | CASSPTGIGNQPQHF
17 | TRBJ2-3 | TRBV29-1 | CSVDPIGLAGNTDTQYF
12 | TRBJ2-5 | TRBV5-1 | CASKQGQETQYF
14 | TRBJ2-5 | TRBV9 | CASSPTGNQETQYF
15 | TRBJ1-2 | TRBV6-5 | CASRLGQDRHYGYTF
16 | TRBJ2-3 | TRBV5-1 | CASSLGGGSMTDTQYF
14 | TRBJ1-4 | TRBV19 | CASRTGQGGEKLFF
13 | TRBJ1-5 | TRBV10-2 | CASREWTDQPQHF
15 | TRBJ1-3 | TRBV5-6 | CASSSGGSSGNTIYF
16 | TRBJ1-1 | TRBV15 | CATSRDIGGALTEAFF
15 | TRBJ1-1 | TRBV5-4 | CASSEGQSIRAEAFF
12 | TRBJ2-7 | TRBV3-1/TRBV3-2 | CASSQDRGEQYF
15 | TRBJ1-4 | TRBV6-1 | CASSEVESANEKLFF
16 | TRBJ2-5 | TRBV6-2/TRBV6-3 | CASSQPGQGARETQYF
14 | TRBJ1-2 | TRBV9 | CASGDRVARYGYTF
11 | TRBJ2-7 | TRBV20-1 | CSAGHTYEQYF
12 | TRBJ1-5 | TRBV28 | CASSLPDQPQHF
11 | TRBJ2-5 | TRBV3-1/TRBV3-2 | CASSQQGTQYF
17 | TRBJ2-6 | TRBV5-1 | CASSTGQVNSGANVLTF
16 | TRBJ1-2 | TRBV25-1 | CASSGATPEDDYGYTF
15 | TRBJ2-7 | TRBV4-2 | CASSQDTSGSYEQYF
15 | TRBJ1-1 | TRBV5-1 | CASSPRTGAKAEAFF
12 | TRBJ1-5 | TRBV12-3/TRBV12-4 | CASSLGSTAQHF
16 | TRBJ1-5 | TRBV6-1 | CASSDPARGYNQPQHF
14 | TRBJ1-1 | TRBV10-1 | CASSGTGGNTEAFF
15 | TRBJ1-1 | TRBV9 | CASSVGRGLNTEAFF
12 | TRBJ1-4 | TRBV5-1 | CASGQGDEKLFF
15 | TRBJ2-3 | TRBV7-3 | CASSPGGGVTDTQYF
15 | TRBJ2-7 | TRBV7-3 | CASSAEAGVSYEQYF
17 | TRBJ2-6 | TRBV18 | CASSPRGIPTGANVLTF
16 | TRBJ1-2 | TRBV7-3 | CASSGQDREGDYGYTF
12 | TRBJ1-1 | TRBV10-3 | CAARGRDTEAFF
13 | TRBJ2-1 | TRBV6-5 | CASNRLFSDEQFF
14 | TRBJ1-4 | TRBV6-6 | CASSYSIGYEKLFF